A single sample gave rise to the 8 T cell receptor beta chains below, sequenced in a study of molecular identifiers for immune sequencing clone quantification. TCRdb recomputed calls from the PCR reads with MiXCR, one row per CDR3 protein. The repertoire holds about 640,000 distinct CDR3 sequences, with around 20% as singletons. Sequencing input: naive CD8+ T cells from blood, with Jurkat cell RNA spiked in. Subset specified: FACS-sorted CD8+CD4-CCR7+CD45RA+ naive T cells. These receptors were taken from a human donor in good health. Some libraries in this study had Jurkat cell RNA spiked in.

This clonotype has ten or more counts. The chain carries TRBV3-1 and TRBJ2-2; no firm D call. The germline V and J ends were trimmed by 4 bases and 4 bases, with 13 bases remaining between them. Germline V gene sequence: CDR1 LGHDT, CDR2 YNNKEL (reference sequence). CDR3 length: 15 amino acids. The CDR3 region is CASSLNPGGTGELFF. Here the CDR3 DNA reads TGTGCCAGCAGCCTAAACCCAGGTGGCACCGGGGAGCTGTTTTTT.

This clonotype was recorded at least ten times. The chain recombines TRBV11-2 with TRBJ2-3; the D is unclear. Trimming stripped 0 bases from V and 6 bases from J, with 10 bases between. The CDR3 runs 14 residues. CDR1 and CDR2 (germline): SGHAT, FQNNGV. The CDR3 bases are TGTGCCAGCAGCTTAGAGGTGCCTGGGGATACGCAGTATTTT. Amino acid sequence: CASSLEVPGDTQYF.

This clonotype was counted many times. The chain has TRBV7-2 and TRBJ2-1, with TRBD2 as a possible D gene (5 bases). The length of the CDR3 is 14 residues. Germline V gene data show CDR1 as SGHTA and CDR2 as FQGNSA. Between the trimmed V and J ends, which lost 1 base and 7 bases, there was a span of 11 bases. CDR3 in amino acids: CASSLGSATNEQFF. CDR3 sequence (DNA): TGTGCCAGCAGCTTAGGTAGCGCTACGAATGAGCAGTTCTTC.

Many counts were recorded for this clonotype. The chain's CDR3 is CASSFLVPSGSTDTQYF. The DNA for the CDR3 is TGTGCCAGCAGTTTCCTGGTCCCAAGCGGAAGTACAGATACGCAGTATTTT. The chain uses TRBV27 and TRBJ2-3; D is possibly TRBD2 (5 bases). The CDR3 length is 17 residues. Germline values: CDR1 MNHEY, CDR2 SMNVEV (reference sequence). V was cut by 3 bases and J by 3 bases, with 19 bases left in between.

This clonotype was observed a few times. At one end the junction does not follow the germline gene, possibly because of a read error. The chain couples TRBV30 to TRBJ2-1; no clear D gene. The CDR3 consists of 16 residues. The germline V gene encodes CDR1 GTSNPN and CDR2 SVGIG (reference sequence). The CDR3 DNA is TGTGCCTGGAGTGACCTAGGCCATAGCTCCTACAATGGGCAGTTCTTC. Residues: CAWSDLGHSSYNGQFF. The whole variable domain, filled in from reference TRBV30 and TRBJ2-1, reads SQTIHQWPATLVQPVGSPLSLECTVEGTSNPNLYWYRQAAGRGLQLLFYSVGIGQISSEVPQNLSASRPQDRQFILSSKKLLLSDSGFYLCAWSDLGHSSYNGQFFGPGTRLTVL.

As concerns this clonotype: One end of the junction varies from germline; a read error may be responsible. The J gene is TRBJ2-2, the V gene TRBV6-4; a possible D gene is TRBD2 (5 bases). This CDR3 has 12 residues. The germline V gene encodes CDR1 MRHNA and CDR2 SNTAGT. The DNA of the CDR3 is TGTGCCAGCAGTGCTCTAACCGGGGAGCAGTTTTTT. Its translation is CASSALTGEQFF.

At least ten counts were recorded for this clonotype. The rearrangement uses TRBV7-6 and TRBJ2-5, with D possibly being TRBD1 or TRBD2 (6 bases each). V lost 5 bases and J 5 bases, leaving 18 bases between the germline ends. The CDR3 is made up of 15 amino acids. Germline CDR1 is SGHVS and CDR2 is FNYEAQ. The CDR3 here is CASSSSWGARETQYF. The CDR3 DNA reads as TGTGCCAGCAGCAGTAGCTGGGGGGCGCGGGAGACCCAGTACTTC.

A word on this clonotype: This may arise from a read error, as a much more abundant clone is one base away. The rearrangement links TRBV21-1 to TRBJ1-1. TRBV21-1 constitutes a pseudogene. The CDR3 covers 15 residues. CDR3 sequence: CASSKGGGEDAEAFF. The CDR3 DNA reads as TGTGCCAGCAGCAAAGGCGGCGGGGAGGACGCTGAAGCTTTCTTT.